The 9 T cell receptor beta chains in this list originate from one sample, sequenced in a study of B cell selection in AIRE deficiency (dated by TCRdb to about 2019). Conventional CD4 T cells were sorted as cells that were CD4+CD127+. The method behind the library was the immunoSEQ multiplex PCR assay. The table comes from immuneACCESS by way of TCRdb, which keeps in-frame sequences with V and J called. Part of the clones is missing from these tables; in studies checked, under half for an unresolved V gene and the rest for unknown reasons. A total of about 25,000 clones appear in this sample, approximately 96% of them only once. The ten largest clones add up to about 0.17% of the sample. The sequenced material came from CD4+CD127+ conventional T cells sorted from PBMCs. The receptors stem from a human donor in good health.

The rearrangement uses TRBV5-1 and TRBJ2-7, with D maybe TRBD2 (5 bases). The CDR3 length is 12 residues. Germline V lookup: CDR1 SGHRS, CDR2 YFSETQ. Trimming took 4 bases from V and 9 from J, leaving 14 bases between them. The CDR3 coding sequence is TGCGCCAGCAGCCTTTCCGGGGTTGGGCAGTACTTC. It is translated as CASSLSGVGQYF.

This rearrangement joins TRBV6-5 to TRBJ2-5; the match to TRBD2 covers 7 bases. V gave up 8 bases and J gave up 5 bases; unmatched junction bases: 8. The CDR3 extends over 13 amino acids. From germline, CDR1 is MNHEY and CDR2 SVGAGI. The DNA for the CDR3 is TGTGCCAGCCATGGGAGGGTCTCTGAGACCCAGTACTTC. Its protein product is CASHGRVSETQYF.

This chain connects TRBV4-2 to TRBJ1-1; the D is unclear. The V and J ends lost 1 base and 1 base respectively, with 10 bases between them. Germline lookup yields CDR1 LGHNA and CDR2 YNFKEQ. The CDR3 covers 15 residues. The CDR3 sequence is CASSQGERTNTEAFF. Here the CDR3 DNA reads TGTGCCAGCAGCCAAGGCGAACGGACGAACACTGAAGCTTTCTTT.

The chain links TRBV4-1 to TRBJ1-1; the match to TRBD1 covers 7 bases. Germline V gene data show CDR1 as MGHRA and CDR2 as YSYEKL. The CDR3 totals 16 residues. V shed 1 base, J shed 0 bases, and the junction held 5 bases outside the gene matches. The CDR3 coding sequence is TGCGCCAGCAGCCAAGGGGGGGACAGATTGAACACTGAAGCTTTCTTT. Amino acids: CASSQGGDRLNTEAFF.

The chain carries TRBV11-2 and TRBJ1-1; D remains ambiguous. This CDR3 is built from 17 residues. Germline CDR1 is SGHAT and CDR2 is FQNNGV. The V end was cut by 1 base, the J end by 6 bases, with 21 bases between. The CDR3: CASSLVGSGLLDPEAFF. The DNA for the CDR3 is TGTGCCAGCAGCTTAGTCGGTTCCGGCCTCTTGGACCCTGAAGCTTTCTTT.

This chain connects TRBV11-1 to TRBJ1-2; the D gene is possibly TRBD1 (5 bases). The germline gives CDR1 SGHAT, CDR2 FQDESV (reference sequence). The V end lost 5 bases, the J end lost 6 bases, and 19 bases lay between the germline ends. The CDR3 has 15 residues. DNA for the CDR3: TGTGCCAGCAGCCGCTTGGCAGGGATTGTCGATGGCTACACCTTC. This codes for CASSRLAGIVDGYTF.

The chain has TRBV5-1 and TRBJ1-2, with 7 bases lining up with TRBD1. The germline V gene has CDR1 SGHRS and CDR2 YFSETQ. This CDR3 region has 16 residues. Germline trimming cut 4 bases from V and 3 bases from J; bases unmatched to any gene: 12. DNA of the CDR3: TGCGCCAGCAGCAAGGGCGGGACAGCACTAGACTATGGCTACACCTTC. It yields the protein CASSKGGTALDYGYTF.

The chain joins TRBV5-1 to TRBJ2-3, with 16 bases identical to TRBD2. The CDR3 consists of 16 residues. Germline values: CDR1 SGHRS, CDR2 YFSETQ. Losses at the gene ends were 4 bases for V and 4 bases for J; bases not matched to a gene: 3. The CDR3 region has the DNA TGCGCCAGCAGCCCTGGGACTAGCGGGGGGGCAGATACGCAGTATTTT. As protein: CASSPGTSGGADTQYF.

This chain uses TRBV25-1 with TRBJ2-5; tentatively, D is TRBD2 (5 bases). The germline CDR1 and CDR2 sequences are MGHDK and SYGVNS. The V and J ends lost 6 bases and 0 bases respectively, with 17 bases between them. CDR3 length: 16 residues. The DNA for the CDR3 is TGTGCCAGCAGCCCGAAACGCCGGACTCACCAAGAGACCCAGTACTTC. Its translation: CASSPKRRTHQETQYF.